This T cell receptor (beta chain) was sequenced in a study of blood T cell repertoires in COVID-19 (dated by TCRdb to 2018 to 2020). Regarding the complete study: Samples from collaborators originated in the United States, Italy and Spain and spanned both the acute and convalescent phases of COVID-19. The material from the prospective study consisted of cDNA or gDNA derived from T cells, B-cell-depleted T cells, or PBMCs. The dataset comprised deeply sampled blood TCRbeta repertoires from subjects exposed to, actively infected with, or recovered from COVID-19. The repertoires were released in a freely available public database meant as a resource for research on the immune response to SARS-CoV-2. The samples were drawn from the first 160 participants of the ongoing ImmuneRACE study and from 1,254 subjects provided by 6 global collaborators. Nearly every sample came with metadata listing a de-identified subject ID, COVID-19 status, age in years and sex. Where available, HLA class I and class II types were obtained from metadata supplied by the sample provider rather than from assay-based typing. Study-wide conclusions, independent of this receptor: The quantity of clinical and demographic metadata differed by source and by participant and was supplied without curation.

V is trimmed back by 0 bases and J by 6 bases, and the junction contains 10 bases that no gene match accounts for. CDR1 and CDR2 were assigned from the germline V gene as SQVTM and ANQGSEA. The CDR3 spans 16 residues, from the cysteine through the phenylalanine. Only the CDR3 part of the read is kept: 48 bases, read in frame from the first base. A remark on this clone: Its recognized antigen is unknown. Base qualities were left out, and no much larger clone turns up one base away.

The collaborating institutions used their own protocols to collect whole blood in K2EDTA tubes. For TCRbeta analysis, collaborators shipped samples in one of three forms: frozen whole blood, isolated PBMCs, or DNA extracted from either of those sample types. The immunoSEQ Assay, a bias-controlled multiplex PCR, was used to amplify TCRbeta CDR3 regions from genomic DNA. As for how the authors treated the data: The number of nucleated cells in each sample was estimated by amplification of reference gene primers within the assay. To quantify the absolute abundance of each unique TCRbeta CDR3 rearrangement, sequence reads were collapsed and filtered. For each sample, productive Simpson clonality was calculated by taking the square root of Simpson's diversity index across productive rearrangements. The source is immuneACCESS, and TCRdb retained only in-frame sequences with V and J called. Part of the clones is not carried over; for the studies checked, unresolved V genes explain less than half of this, and the remainder is unexplained. The V and J calls and clone size come from that table; D and trimming were worked out from the DNA. The sample table records roughly 66,000 clones; about 90% of these occur just once. The ten largest clones capture around 13% of the sample.

The sequence derives from a human donor with active COVID-19. The donor label of this sample is uncertain. Rearrangement joined TRBV29-1 to TRBJ2-2; 7 middle bases align to TRBD1. Sequenced sample: peripheral blood. The sequenced DNA is TGCAGCGTTGAAGATAGGGCAGGGGGTCGGGCCGGGGAGCTGTTTTTT. It translates to CSVEDRAGGRAGELFF.